The next 28 T cell receptor beta chains were all read from a single sample in a study of cytomegalovirus exposure and HLA in healthy donors. PCR involved 60 Vbeta and 13 Jbeta primers. TCRdb's copy holds only in-frame clones and misses some; the assay was immunoSEQ multiplex PCR. The repertoire holds about 50,000 clones, with over 70% as singletons. Sequencing used PBMCs. These receptors all stem from a man aged 25-45 years in good health and CMV-seropositive.

This clone was seen only once. The chain couples TRBV5-1 to TRBJ1-1, with TRBD1 identical over 7 bases. This CDR3 has 14 amino acids. The V gene's germline CDR1 is SGHRS and CDR2 YFSETQ. V dropped 5 bases and J dropped 6; count of bases not matched to a gene: 10. In DNA, the CDR3 is TGCGCCAGCAGGACAGGGAATACGGTCGCTGAAGCTTTCTTT. This translates into CASRTGNTVAEAFF.

The genes are TRBV5-4 and TRBJ2-7; tentatively, D is TRBD1 (5 bases). Deletions cut 2 bases from V and 0 bases from J, with 6 bases between. The germline gives CDR1 SGHNT, CDR2 YYREEE (reference sequence). The CDR3 runs to 13 residues. The CDR3 region is CASSLGASYEQYF. The CDR3 DNA reads as TGTGCCAGCAGCTTAGGGGCCTCCTACGAGCAGTACTTC.

The table lists this clone with a count of one. V is TRBV19 and J is TRBJ2-6; D is possibly TRBD1 (5 bases). Trimming pared 6 bases from V and 2 bases from J, leaving 8 bases between. CDR3 length equals 14 residues. Germline values: CDR1 LNHDA, CDR2 SQIVND (reference sequence). CDR3 in amino acids: CASRQGPGANVLTF. CDR3 coding DNA: TGTGCCAGTAGGCAGGGTCCTGGGGCCAACGTCCTGACTTTC.

In nucleotides, the CDR3 is TGCGCCAGCAGACTTACTAGCGGGGGGCACACAGATACGCAGTATTTT. Translation: CASRLTSGGHTDTQYF. The chain employs TRBV5-1 and TRBJ2-3, with TRBD2 matching 12 bases. With V trimmed by 5 bases and J by 2 bases, 6 bases remained unmatched. Germline loops: CDR1 SGHRS, CDR2 YFSETQ. The CDR3 spans 16 residues.

The chain links TRBV9 to TRBJ2-3; 7 bases fit TRBD1. After removal of 5 bases from V and 2 bases from J, the junction contained 2 bases not matched to a gene. CDR3 length equals 13 residues. The germline CDR1 and CDR2 sequences are SGDLS and YYNGEE. The CDR3 DNA is TGTGCCAGCAGTGACAGGGTCACAGATACGCAGTATTTT. As protein: CASSDRVTDTQYF.

This clone was seen more than once but under ten times. The gene calls are TRBV5-6 and TRBJ2-3; D is uncertain. V lost 4 bases to trimming and J lost 2 bases, with 11 bases between them. Per the germline V gene, CDR1 is SGHDT and CDR2 is YYEEEE. There are 14 residues in the CDR3. The CDR3, as DNA: TGTGCCAGCAGCAATGAGGCGGACACAGATACGCAGTATTTT. Amino acids: CASSNEADTDTQYF.

V usage is TRBV5-1 and J usage is TRBJ1-3; perhaps TRBD1 as D (6 bases). Per the germline V gene, CDR1 is SGHRS and CDR2 is YFSETQ. V lost 0 bases and J 4 bases, leaving 11 bases between the germline ends. The CDR3 loop spans 15 amino acids. CDR3 region: CASSLDATGGNTIYF. The CDR3 nucleotides read TGCGCCAGCAGCTTGGATGCGACAGGAGGAAACACCATATATTTT.

The chain carries TRBV21-1 and TRBJ2-3; the table's TRBD1 call for D was not verified on the DNA. TRBV21-1 is deemed a pseudogene. CDR3 length equals 15 residues. CDR3 residues: CASSKGWGSLPTQYF. The CDR3 DNA reads TGTGCCAGCAGCAAAGGGTGGGGCTCATTACCTACGCAGTATTTT.

This sequence joins TRBV5-6 and TRBJ2-7, with D hard to call. Deletions cut 0 bases from V and 2 bases from J, with 9 bases between. The CDR3 is made up of 14 amino acids. The germline gives CDR1 SGHDT, CDR2 YYEEEE. CDR3 coding DNA: TGTGCCAGCAGCTTGGTGGGCAGCCCCTACGAGCAGTACTTC. Its protein product is CASSLVGSPYEQYF.

The V and J genes are TRBV18 and TRBJ2-5; tentative D call: TRBD2 (6 bases). This CDR3 spans 15 amino acids. The V end was cut by 3 bases, the J end by 5 bases, with 16 bases between. CDR1 KGHSH and CDR2 LQKENI come from the germline V gene. The CDR3 DNA is TGTGCCAGCTCACCTCTTGGGGTCGGGGGTGAGACCCAGTACTTC. This sequence encodes CASSPLGVGGETQYF.

This chain uses TRBV9 with TRBJ1-1; D ambiguous. Germline V gives CDR1 SGDLS, CDR2 YYNGEE. The germline V and J ends were trimmed by 4 bases and 1 base, with 11 bases remaining between them. The length of the CDR3 is 14 residues. This CDR3 is CASSTRSQNTEAFF. The CDR3 DNA follows: TGTGCCAGCAGCACACGGAGTCAGAACACTGAAGCTTTCTTT.

The rearrangement joins TRBV9 to TRBJ2-1; 9 nucleotides align to TRBD2. V lost 4 bases and J lost 6; bases outside the gene matches: 8. CDR3 size: 15 residues. The germline gives CDR1 SGDLS, CDR2 YYNGEE. CDR3 nucleotide sequence: TGTGCCAGCAGCTCCAGGCGGGGGGGCGGCAATGAGCAGTTCTTC. Encoded protein: CASSSRRGGGNEQFF.

The gene calls are TRBV29-1 and TRBJ1-2, with 8 bases that match TRBD1. V was pared by 4 bases and J by 7 bases, with 5 bases of the junction left unmatched. The CDR3 has 12 amino acids. The V gene's germline CDR1 is SQVTM and CDR2 ANQGSEA. The CDR3 sequence is CSVVSGGGGYTF. The CDR3 region has the DNA TGCAGCGTTGTTTCAGGGGGCGGTGGCTACACCTTC.

CDR3 in amino acids: CASRPGTANSPLHF. The CDR3 DNA follows: TGTGCCAGTAGACCTGGGACAGCTAATTCACCCCTCCACTTT. V gene TRBV19 combines with J gene TRBJ1-6, with TRBD1 matching over 7 bases. J was trimmed by 6 bases and V by 6 bases; bases with no gene match: 5. Germline CDR1 reads LNHDA; CDR2 reads SQIVND (reference sequence). The CDR3 totals 14 residues.

The CDR3 here is CASSSEVVTEAFF. The CDR3 DNA sequence: TGCGCCAGCAGCTCGGAGGTTGTCACTGAAGCTTTCTTT. V gene TRBV5-1 combines with J gene TRBJ1-1; no clear D gene. CDR1 and CDR2 (germline): SGHRS, YFSETQ. The CDR3 is 13 residues long. V shed 3 bases and J shed 4 bases, with 10 bases lying between them.

Only one count was recorded for this clone. This chain links TRBV6-5 with TRBJ2-7; TRBD2 is a possible D gene (7 bases). The V gene's germline CDR1 is MNHEY and CDR2 SVGAGI. This CDR3 is built from 13 residues. V was shortened by 8 bases and J by 1 base, with 12 bases between the two germline ends. CDR3 in amino acids: CASLGGQSYEQYF. The CDR3 nucleotides read TGTGCCAGCCTCGGGGGGCAGTCCTACGAGCAGTACTTC.

In this sample, this clone turned up once. The chain links TRBV6-6 to TRBJ1-1, with 7 bases identical to TRBD1. V was clipped by 6 bases and J by 4 bases; unmatched bases: 8. Germline assignment: CDR1 MNHNY and CDR2 SVGAGI (reference sequence). There are 14 residues in the CDR3. CDR3 sequence reads: CASRLTGVGTEAFF. The CDR3 coding sequence is TGTGCCAGCAGACTAACAGGGGTCGGCACTGAAGCTTTCTTT.

The J gene is TRBJ2-3, the V gene TRBV9; D might be TRBD2 (5 bases). Trimming shortened V by 5 bases and J by 5 bases, and 9 bases separated the two germline ends. The CDR3 is made up of 12 amino acids. The germline V gene encodes CDR1 SGDLS and CDR2 YYNGEE. CDR3 DNA: TGTGCCAGCAGGGCACTAGGAGATACGCAGTATTTT. Encoded protein: CASRALGDTQYF.

This chain links TRBV25-1 with TRBJ2-7; 9 bases map to TRBD1. The CDR3 length is 14 residues. Losses at the gene ends were 5 bases for V and 2 bases for J; bases not matched to a gene: 4. From germline, CDR1 is MGHDK and CDR2 SYGVNS. DNA for the CDR3: TGTGCCAGCAGTTTCCGGACAGGGGCCTACGAGCAGTACTTC. Its protein is CASSFRTGAYEQYF.

The V and J genes are TRBV6-1 and TRBJ2-7; possible D gene TRBD1, 6 bases. The V and J ends lost 7 bases and 5 bases respectively, with 12 bases between them. Germline V gene sequence: CDR1 MNHNS, CDR2 SASEGT. CDR3 size: 12 residues. CDR3 sequence: CASTPNRDEQYF. The CDR3 DNA sequence: TGTGCCAGCACCCCTAACAGGGACGAGCAGTACTTC.

V is TRBV14 and J is TRBJ2-1; D may be TRBD2 (5 bases). Trimming shortened V by 1 base and J by 12 bases, and 7 bases separated the two germline ends. CDR3 length: 11 amino acids. CDR1 and CDR2 (germline): SGHDN, FVKESK. CDR3 sequence reads: CASSQGTLQFF. The CDR3 region has the DNA TGTGCCAGCAGCCAAGGGACTCTGCAGTTCTTC.

V gene TRBV10-3 combines with J gene TRBJ1-4; D unresolved. From germline, CDR1 is ENHRY and CDR2 SYGVKD. The CDR3 covers 14 residues. The V and J ends lost 10 bases and 8 bases respectively, with 20 bases between them. DNA of the CDR3: TGTGCCAGCGGGGTAGGAGGGCGCTTGGAAAAACTGTTTTTT. Protein product: CASGVGGRLEKLFF.

The rearrangement links TRBV18 to TRBJ1-5; D gene ambiguous. The V end was cut by 6 bases, the J end by 7 bases, with 13 bases between. This CDR3 spans 13 amino acids. CDR1 is KGHSH, CDR2 LQKENI, per germline. The DNA for the CDR3 is TGTGCCAGCTCGTCAGAGGTTATGCAGCCCCAGCATTTT. Amino acid sequence: CASSSEVMQPQHF.

The gene calls are TRBV25-1 and TRBJ2-2; tentative D call: TRBD2 (6 bases). Germline V gene data show CDR1 as MGHDK and CDR2 as SYGVNS. This CDR3 spans 13 amino acids. Trimming took 4 bases from V and 7 from J, leaving 10 bases between them. The CDR3 DNA reads as TGTGCCAGCAGTGCCGGGGGAGACGGGGAGCTGTTTTTT. Translated: CASSAGGDGELFF. Based on the CDR3 plus reference TRBV25-1 and TRBJ2-2, the full variable domain is EADIYQTPRYLVIGTGKKITLECSQTMGHDKMYWYQQDPGMELHLIHYSYGVNSTEKGDLSSESTVSRIRTEHFPLTLESARPSHTSQYLCASSAGGDGELFFGEGSRLTVL.

This clone was counted between two and nine times. J is TRBJ2-7 and V is TRBV5-4; D call uncertain. The CDR3 totals 12 residues. The germline V gene has CDR1 SGHNT and CDR2 YYREEE (reference sequence). Trimming left V 3 bases short and J 0 bases short, with 4 bases between. The CDR3 region is CASSSLSYEQYF. The DNA of the CDR3 is TGTGCCAGCAGCTCTCTCTCCTACGAGCAGTACTTC. The full variable domain, its missing parts supplied by reference TRBV5-4 and TRBJ2-7, is ETGVTQSPTHLIKTRGQQVTLRCSSQSGHNTVSWYQQALGQGPQFIFQYYREEENGRGNFPPRFSGLQFPNYSSELNVNALELDDSALYLCASSSLSYEQYFGPGTRLTVT.

This sequence joins TRBV11-2 and TRBJ2-7; D is unclear. Germline V gene data show CDR1 as SGHAT and CDR2 as FQNNGV. This CDR3 has 12 amino acids. Trimming cost V 3 bases and J 4 bases, with 7 bases left between them. The DNA of the CDR3 is TGTGCCAGCAGCTTGCGGCCGTACGAGCAGTACTTC. Amino acid sequence: CASSLRPYEQYF.

The V gene is TRBV27, the J gene TRBJ1-4; D is perhaps TRBD1 (5 bases). Germline CDR1 is MNHEY and CDR2 is SMNVEV (reference sequence). There are 14 residues in the CDR3. The V end lost 2 bases, the J end lost 6 bases, and 10 bases lay between the germline ends. The CDR3 nucleotides are TGTGCCAGCAGTTTAAGGGGTGTATATGAAAAACTGTTTTTT. This translates into CASSLRGVYEKLFF.

The chain carries TRBV10-2 and TRBJ2-5, with 7 bases lining up with TRBD2. Germline-derived CDR1 and CDR2 are WSHSY and SAAADI. V lost 5 bases, J lost 2 bases, and 2 bases stayed unmatched. CDR3 length equals 13 residues. CDR3 amino acids: CASSPSGQETQYF. As DNA, the CDR3 is TGCGCCAGCAGTCCTAGCGGACAAGAGACCCAGTACTTC.